These 19 T cell receptor beta chains share one sample of origin, sequenced in a study of beta chain features in type 1 diabetes. The investigators reverse transcribed all of the isolated RNA, so they sequenced expressed TCRB transcripts. Clones were sequenced by immunoSEQ multiplex PCR, and TCRdb holds only the in-frame ones, with some missing. The data show approximately 170,000 clones, 7.5% to 10% seen once. Sequenced input: central memory CD4+ T cells from blood. Every receptor here comes from a woman aged 18-30 years in good health.

CDR3 in DNA: TGTGCCAGCAGCTTAGATAGTCCGGTCACTCAGTTCTTC. Its translation is CASSLDSPVTQFF. V usage is TRBV11-2 and J usage is TRBJ2-1; no firm D call. Trimming cost V 0 bases and J 13 bases, with 13 bases left between them. Germline V lookup: CDR1 SGHAT, CDR2 FQNNGV. The CDR3 is 13 amino acids.

The chain links TRBV15 to TRBJ1-2, with D hard to call. The CDR3 sequence is 14 residues long. V lost 4 bases to trimming and J lost 4 bases, with 13 bases between them. Germline CDR1 reads LNHNV; CDR2 reads YYDKDF (reference sequence). Here the CDR3 reads CATSMDPDSYGYTF. CDR3 DNA sequence: TGTGCCACCAGCATGGATCCGGACTCCTATGGCTACACCTTC.

This clone has ten or more counts. This rearrangement joins TRBV7-8 to TRBJ1-5; D is undetermined. In germline, CDR1 is SGHVS, CDR2 FQNEAQ. CDR3 size: 14 residues. V lost 4 bases and J lost 7, with 14 bases in between. CDR3 DNA: TGTGCCAGCAGCTGGGAGGCCGAGGAACAGCCCCAGCATTTT. It is translated as CASSWEAEEQPQHF.

V is TRBV5-4 and J is TRBJ2-7, with 9 bases identical to TRBD1. Trimming at V came to 2 bases and at J to 7 bases, leaving 10 bases not matched to a gene. The CDR3 contains 15 residues. CDR1 and CDR2 (germline): SGHNT, YYREEE (reference sequence). The CDR3 DNA sequence: TGTGCCAGCAGCTTCACCGGGACAGGGAATTGGGAGCAGTACTTC. It translates to CASSFTGTGNWEQYF. Drawing the rest from reference TRBV5-4 and TRBJ2-7, the complete variable domain is ETGVTQSPTHLIKTRGQQVTLRCSSQSGHNTVSWYQQALGQGPQFIFQYYREEENGRGNFPPRFSGLQFPNYSSELNVNALELDDSALYLCASSFTGTGNWEQYFGPGTRLTVT.

Only a few counts were recorded for this clone. V usage is TRBV5-1 and J usage is TRBJ1-1; D gene uncertain. In germline, CDR1 is SGHRS, CDR2 YFSETQ. The CDR3 has 14 amino acids. V was trimmed by 1 base and J by 1 base, leaving 8 bases between them. CDR3 residues: CASSLRGWNTEAFF. The CDR3 bases are TGCGCCAGCAGCTTGCGGGGATGGAACACTGAAGCTTTCTTT.

This clone was found a few times. The chain is built from TRBV29-1 and TRBJ2-5, with a possible D match to TRBD2 (5 bases). Germline CDR1 SQVTM, CDR2 ANQGSEA. This CDR3 is 14 amino acids long. The ends were cut back, 4 bases at V and 6 bases at J, with 18 bases in the middle. CDR3 residues: CSVGEDSGWKTQYF. The CDR3 nucleotides are TGCAGCGTTGGCGAAGATTCGGGATGGAAGACCCAGTACTTC.

The rearrangement uses TRBV9 and TRBJ2-1; no clear D. With 0 bases removed from V and 4 bases from J, the gap between germline ends came to 11 bases. Germline CDR1 SGDLS, CDR2 YYNGEE. The CDR3 sequence is 15 residues long. The CDR3 loop reads CASSVGQARYNEQFF. In nucleotides, the CDR3 is TGTGCCAGCAGCGTAGGGCAGGCCCGTTACAATGAGCAGTTCTTC.

The chain is built from TRBV5-1 and TRBJ1-2, with TRBD1 identical over 9 bases. The ends lost 4 bases at V and 6 bases at J; junction bases unmatched: 7. The CDR3 sequence is 14 residues long. Germline V lookup: CDR1 SGHRS, CDR2 YFSETQ. As DNA, the CDR3 is TGCGCCAGCAGCGAGGACAGGGGAACCCATGGCTACACCTTC. This translates into CASSEDRGTHGYTF.

The V call is TRBV5-4, the J call TRBJ1-2, with D perhaps TRBD1 (5 bases). Per the germline V gene, CDR1 is SGHNT and CDR2 is YYREEE (reference sequence). This CDR3 contains 15 residues. The V end was cut by 6 bases, the J end by 2 bases, with 17 bases between. For the CDR3, the DNA is TGTGCCAGCACCCTGGGGGGGGTGGGGAACTATGGCTACACCTTC. Residues: CASTLGGVGNYGYTF.

This clone has only a few counts. The chain employs TRBV30 and TRBJ2-1, with TRBD2 identical over 7 bases. J was trimmed by 4 bases and V by 7 bases; bases with no gene match: 7. In germline, CDR1 is GTSNPN, CDR2 SVGIG (reference sequence). There are 13 residues in the CDR3. CDR3 nucleotide sequence: TGTGCCTCCCGCGCTAGCGGTTACAATGAGCAGTTCTTC. Amino acid sequence: CASRASGYNEQFF.

This clone was observed a handful of times. The rearrangement uses TRBV6-6 and TRBJ2-3, with a weak D call TRBD2 (6 bases). The CDR3 extends over 15 amino acids. V lost 4 bases, J lost 1 base, and 12 bases lay in between. CDR1 is MNHNY and CDR2 is SVGAGI in the germline V gene (reference sequence). CDR3 residues: CASSFPGGGTDTQYF. The CDR3 DNA reads as TGTGCCAGCAGTTTCCCCGGCGGGGGCACAGATACGCAGTATTTT.

Ten or more counts support this clone. V and J are TRBV28 and TRBJ1-5; D gene uncertain. V gave up 6 bases and J gave up 1 base, with 10 bases separating them. In germline, CDR1 is MDHEN, CDR2 SYDVKM. CDR3 length equals 14 residues. The CDR3 DNA reads TGTGCCAGCAGGAGGTTTCAAAGCAATCAGCCCCAGCATTTT. Translated: CASRRFQSNQPQHF.

This clone has a handful of counts. The gene calls are TRBV6-5 and TRBJ1-1, with D hard to call. Trimming removed 2 bases from V and 0 bases from J, with 4 bases in between. Germline CDR1 MNHEY, CDR2 SVGAGI. The CDR3 loop spans 13 amino acids. This CDR3 reads CASSYQLNTEAFF. CDR3 DNA sequence: TGTGCCAGCAGTTACCAGTTGAACACTGAAGCTTTCTTT.

In this sample, this clone turned up a few times. The rearrangement joins TRBV23-1 to TRBJ2-6; no reliable D call. TRBV23-1 is placed among ORFs of uncertain function. The CDR3 is made up of 21 amino acids. Trimming removed 0 bases from V and 1 base from J, with 22 bases in between. Here the CDR3 DNA reads TGCGCCAGCAGTCAATCAGACGGAAACGACTTCTACTTGTCTGGGGCCAACGTCCTGACTTTC. Translated, it gives CASSQSDGNDFYLSGANVLTF.

This clone was detected ten times or more. The chain uses TRBV30 and TRBJ1-6; unclear D gene. Trimming left V 4 bases short and J 9 bases short, with 13 bases between. In germline, CDR1 is GTSNPN, CDR2 SVGIG (reference sequence). The CDR3 spans 13 residues. CDR3 in amino acids: CAWNGERGSPLHF. CDR3 in DNA: TGTGCCTGGAACGGGGAGCGCGGTTCACCCCTCCACTTT.

The rearrangement joins TRBV18 to TRBJ2-7, with 7 nucleotides matching TRBD2. V lost 2 bases and J lost 3; bases outside the gene matches: 4. The CDR3 consists of 14 residues. Germline V CDR1 and CDR2: KGHSH, LQKENI. The CDR3 DNA is TGTGCCAGCTCACCAGAGCGGGGCCTCTACGAGCAGTACTTC. It specifies CASSPERGLYEQYF.

The chain joins TRBV4-3 to TRBJ1-2; D gene ambiguous. The germline V gene encodes CDR1 LGHNA and CDR2 YSLEER. The CDR3 loop spans 16 amino acids. Trimming cost V 1 base and J 4 bases, with 16 bases left between them. CDR3 coding DNA: TGCGCCAGCAGCCAAGGGTCGGCCGGTGGAGCCTATGGCTACACCTTC. It translates to CASSQGSAGGAYGYTF.

V and J are TRBV29-1 and TRBJ1-4; D might be TRBD1 (6 bases). The CDR3 has 13 amino acids. V lost 4 bases to trimming and J lost 7 bases, with 13 bases between them. Germline V gene lookup returns CDR1 SQVTM and CDR2 ANQGSEA. CDR3 in DNA: TGCAGCGTTGCGAAAGGGGGAGTTGAAAAACTGTTTTTT. Amino acid sequence: CSVAKGGVEKLFF. Using reference TRBV29-1 and TRBJ1-4 for the parts outside the CDR3, the full variable domain is SAVISQKPSRDICQRGTSLTIQCQVDSQVTMMFWYRQQPGQSLTLIATANQGSEATYESGFVIDKFPISRPNLTFSTLTVSNMSPEDSSIYLCSVAKGGVEKLFFGSGTQLSVL.

This chain links TRBV4-1 with TRBJ1-6; a possible D gene is TRBD1 (6 bases). The V end lost 0 bases, the J end lost 13 bases, and 22 bases lay between the germline ends. CDR1 MGHRA and CDR2 YSYEKL come from the germline V gene. The CDR3 is 17 amino acids. The CDR3 protein is CASSQDRQARKRAPLHF. CDR3 coding DNA: TGCGCCAGCAGCCAAGACCGACAGGCCAGAAAACGGGCCCCCCTCCACTTT.